A selection of T cell receptor beta chains follows, all from one sample in a study of Ad26.COV2.S vaccination and SARS-CoV-2 variants. The repertoire was sequenced with immunoSEQ multiplex PCR; TCRdb's copy has only in-frame clones and lacks some. The sample lists fewer than 600,000 clones; about nine tenths were seen once. The sample in question was peripheral blood, obtained in a trial of Ad26.COV2.S vaccine versus placebo. These receptors were obtained from a person between 18 and 65 years old who received the Ad26.COV2.S COVID-19 vaccine or a placebo. CDR3s include the opening cysteine and the closing phenylalanine or tryptophan. A D gene is named only where the DNA matches it firmly. A row's size may be missing; if present it is once, few, many or a size class.

V gene	D gene	clone size	J gene	CDR3 protein	CDR3 DNA
TRBV5-8	-	few	TRBJ1-3	CASRPRGAPWGNTIYF	TGTGCCAGCAGGCCTAGAGGGGCACCCTGGGGAAACACCATATATTTT
TRBV24-1	-	-	TRBJ1-5	CATSGGGNQPQHF	TGTGCCACCAGTGGGGGGGGGAATCAGCCCCAGCATTTT
TRBV28	-	-	TRBJ1-1	CASSPYRDRAFF	TGTGCCAGCAGCCCCTACCGGGATAGAGCTTTCTTT
TRBV5-4	-	few	TRBJ1-2	CASSLMQGNYGYTF	TGTGCCAGCAGCTTGATGCAGGGTAACTATGGCTACACCTTC
TRBV6-7	TRBD1	-	TRBJ2-3	CAGPLPGTGSTDTQYF	TGTGCCGGCCCCCTCCCCGGGACAGGGAGCACAGATACGCAGTATTTT
TRBV19	TRBD1	once	TRBJ1-1	CASIGDRVGTEAFF	TGTGCCAGTATTGGGGACAGGGTAGGGACTGAAGCTTTCTTT
TRBV2	-	-	TRBJ2-5	CASQQETQYF	TGTGCCAGCCAGCAAGAGACCCAGTACTTC
TRBV24-1	TRBD1	-	TRBJ2-2	CATSARGLNTGELFF	TGTGCCACCAGTGCCAGGGGGTTAAACACCGGGGAGCTGTTTTTT
TRBV4-2	-	few	TRBJ1-2	CASSQDPTYGYTF	TGTGCCAGCAGCCAAGACCCCACCTATGGCTACACCTTC
TRBV18	-	-	TRBJ1-2	CASSPTGWSGYTF	TGTGCCAGCTCACCAACGGGGTGGAGTGGCTACACCTTC
TRBV7-3	-	-	TRBJ2-5	CASRSPGRETQYF	TGTGCCAGCAGATCCCCGGGACGGGAGACCCAGTACTTC
TRBV28	TRBD1	-	TRBJ1-4	CASSSDRGREKLFF	TGTGCCAGCAGTTCGGACAGGGGTCGCGAAAAACTGTTTTTT
TRBV20-1	TRBD1	-	TRBJ1-3	CSASHRGRNTIYF	TGCAGTGCTAGTCACAGGGGAAGAAACACCATATATTTT
TRBV7-9	-	once	TRBJ1-1	CALGQVNTEAFF	TGTGCCCTGGGACAAGTGAACACTGAAGCTTTCTTT
TRBV6-6	-	-	TRBJ1-5	CASSYNRGGNQPQHF	TGTGCCAGCAGTTACAACCGGGGAGGCAATCAGCCCCAGCATTTT
TRBV18	-	-	TRBJ2-2	CASSPGLDTGELFF	TGTGCCAGCTCACCAGGCCTGGACACCGGGGAGCTGTTTTTT
TRBV7-2	-	once	TRBJ1-6	CASSLPRRGRNSPLHF	TGTGCCAGCAGCTTACCCCGCCGGGGGCGGAATTCACCCCTCCACTTT
TRBV24-1	-	once	TRBJ2-2	CATRPEVTGELFF	TGTGCCACCAGACCAGAAGTCACCGGGGAGCTGTTTTTT
TRBV13	-	-	TRBJ2-7	CASSSDKGYYEQYF	TGTGCCAGCAGCTCCGACAAGGGATACTACGAGCAGTACTTC
TRBV11-2	TRBD2	-	TRBJ2-1	CASSEQLAGNEQFF	TGTGCCAGCAGCGAACAACTAGCGGGCAATGAGCAGTTCTTC
TRBV5-4	TRBD2	-	TRBJ2-2	CASSGTSGYPGGELFF	TGTGCCAGCAGTGGTACTAGCGGTTACCCCGGGGGGGAGCTGTTTTTT